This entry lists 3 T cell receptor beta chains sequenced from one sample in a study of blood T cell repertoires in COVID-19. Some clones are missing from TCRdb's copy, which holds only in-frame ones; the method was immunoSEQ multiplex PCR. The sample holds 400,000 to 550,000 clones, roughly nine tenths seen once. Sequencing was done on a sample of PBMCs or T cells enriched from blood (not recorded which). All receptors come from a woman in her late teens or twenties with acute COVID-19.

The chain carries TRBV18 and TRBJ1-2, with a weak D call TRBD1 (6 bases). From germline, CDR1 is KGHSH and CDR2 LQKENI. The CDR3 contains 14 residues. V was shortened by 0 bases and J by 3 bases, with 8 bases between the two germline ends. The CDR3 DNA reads TGTGCCAGCTCACCACCCAGGGGCGACTATGGCTACACCTTC. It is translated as CASSPPRGDYGYTF.

The CDR3 here is CASSFRPREGGSNQPQHF. CDR3 sequence (DNA): TGTGCCAGCAGTTTCCGACCCCGAGAGGGAGGTAGCAATCAGCCCCAGCATTTT. V gene TRBV27 combines with J gene TRBJ1-5; D gene unclear. The CDR3 consists of 18 residues. Germline V gene data show CDR1 as MNHEY and CDR2 as SMNVEV (reference sequence). The germline V and J ends were trimmed by 3 bases and 0 bases, with 18 bases remaining between them.

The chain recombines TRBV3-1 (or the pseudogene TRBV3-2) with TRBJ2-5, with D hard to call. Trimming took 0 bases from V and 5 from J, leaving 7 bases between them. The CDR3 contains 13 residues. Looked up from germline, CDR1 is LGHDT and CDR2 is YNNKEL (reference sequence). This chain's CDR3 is CASSQDDTETQYF. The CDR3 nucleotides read TGTGCCAGCAGCCAAGACGACACGGAGACCCAGTACTTC.